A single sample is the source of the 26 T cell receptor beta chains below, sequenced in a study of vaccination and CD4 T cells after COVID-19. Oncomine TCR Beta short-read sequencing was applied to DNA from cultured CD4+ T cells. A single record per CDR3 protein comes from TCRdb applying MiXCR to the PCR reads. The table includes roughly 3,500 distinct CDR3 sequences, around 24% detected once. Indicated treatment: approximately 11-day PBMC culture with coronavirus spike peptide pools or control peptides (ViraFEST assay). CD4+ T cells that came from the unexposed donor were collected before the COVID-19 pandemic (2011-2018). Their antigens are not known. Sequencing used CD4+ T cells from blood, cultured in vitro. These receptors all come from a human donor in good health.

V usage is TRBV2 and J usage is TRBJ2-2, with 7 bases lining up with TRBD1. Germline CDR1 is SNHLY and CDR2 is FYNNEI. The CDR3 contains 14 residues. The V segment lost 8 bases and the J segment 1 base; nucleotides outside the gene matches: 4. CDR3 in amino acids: CASVGTVNTGELFF. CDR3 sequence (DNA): TGTGCCAGCGTCGGGACAGTGAACACCGGGGAGCTGTTTTTT.

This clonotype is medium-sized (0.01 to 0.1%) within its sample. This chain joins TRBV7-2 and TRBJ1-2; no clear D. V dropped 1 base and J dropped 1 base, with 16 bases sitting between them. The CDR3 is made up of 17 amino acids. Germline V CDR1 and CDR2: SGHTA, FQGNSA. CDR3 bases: TGTGCCAGCAGCTTAGGTGGGATCTCTTCGGGTAACTATGGCTACACCTTC. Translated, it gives CASSLGGISSGNYGYTF.

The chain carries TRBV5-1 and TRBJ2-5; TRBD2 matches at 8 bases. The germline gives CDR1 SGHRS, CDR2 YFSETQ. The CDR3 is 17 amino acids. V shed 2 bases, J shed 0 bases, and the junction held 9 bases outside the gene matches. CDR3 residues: CASSLERSGINQETQYF. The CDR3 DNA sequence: TGCGCCAGCAGCTTAGAGCGTAGCGGGATAAACCAAGAGACCCAGTACTTC.

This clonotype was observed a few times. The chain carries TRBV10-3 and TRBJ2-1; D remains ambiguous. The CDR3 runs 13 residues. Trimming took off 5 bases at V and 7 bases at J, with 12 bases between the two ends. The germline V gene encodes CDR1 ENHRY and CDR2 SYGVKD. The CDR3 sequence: CAISPTLVNEQFF. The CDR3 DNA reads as TGTGCCATCAGTCCGACGTTGGTTAATGAGCAGTTCTTC.

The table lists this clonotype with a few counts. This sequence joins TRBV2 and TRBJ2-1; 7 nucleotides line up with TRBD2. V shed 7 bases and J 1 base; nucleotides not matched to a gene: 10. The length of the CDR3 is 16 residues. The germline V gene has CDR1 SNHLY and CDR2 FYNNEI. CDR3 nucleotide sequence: TGTGCCAGCAAACCCTCGATGGGGGGGTCCTACAATGAGCAGTTCTTC. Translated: CASKPSMGGSYNEQFF.

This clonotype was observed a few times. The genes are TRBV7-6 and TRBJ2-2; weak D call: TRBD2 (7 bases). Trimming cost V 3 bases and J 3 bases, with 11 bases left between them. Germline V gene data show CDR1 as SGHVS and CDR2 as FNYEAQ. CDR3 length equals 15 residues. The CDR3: CASSFTGRDTGELFF. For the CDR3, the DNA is TGTGCCAGCAGCTTTACAGGGAGGGACACCGGGGAGCTGTTTTTT.

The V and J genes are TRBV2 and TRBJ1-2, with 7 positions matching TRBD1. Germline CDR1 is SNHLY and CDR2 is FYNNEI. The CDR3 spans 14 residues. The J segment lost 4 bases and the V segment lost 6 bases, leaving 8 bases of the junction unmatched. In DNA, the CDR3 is TGTGCCAGCAGAAGGGGACAGTCCTCCTATGGCTACACCTTC. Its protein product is CASRRGQSSYGYTF.

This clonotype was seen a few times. As DNA, the CDR3 is TGTGCCACCAGCAATCCGGGAGGGCTGAGGTACGAGCAGTACTTC. Translated: CATSNPGGLRYEQYF. The V call is TRBV15, the J call TRBJ2-7; 8 bases line up with TRBD2. CDR3 length equals 15 residues. V lost 4 bases and J lost 4; bases outside the gene matches: 9. Germline V gene lookup returns CDR1 LNHNV and CDR2 YYDKDF (reference sequence).

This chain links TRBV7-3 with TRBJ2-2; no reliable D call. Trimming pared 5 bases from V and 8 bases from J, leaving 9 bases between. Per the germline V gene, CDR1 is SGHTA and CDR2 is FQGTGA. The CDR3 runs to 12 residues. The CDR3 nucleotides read TGTGCCAGCAGCCCTCCCGCAGGGGAGCTGTTTTTT. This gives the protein CASSPPAGELFF.

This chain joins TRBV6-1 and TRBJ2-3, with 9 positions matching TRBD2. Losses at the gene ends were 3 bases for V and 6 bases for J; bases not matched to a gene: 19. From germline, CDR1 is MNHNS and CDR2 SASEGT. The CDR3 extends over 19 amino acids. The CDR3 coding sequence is TGTGCCAGCAGTGATTTGACTAGCGGAACCCGTAGCGAACCGGATACGCAGTATTTT. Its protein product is CASSDLTSGTRSEPDTQYF.

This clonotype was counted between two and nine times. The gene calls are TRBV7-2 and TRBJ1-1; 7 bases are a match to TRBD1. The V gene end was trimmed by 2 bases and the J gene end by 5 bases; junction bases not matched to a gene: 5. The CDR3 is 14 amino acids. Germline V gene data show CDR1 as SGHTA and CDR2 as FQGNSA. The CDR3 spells CASSLLQGYTEAFF. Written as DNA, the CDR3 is TGTGCCAGCAGCTTACTACAGGGGTATACTGAAGCTTTCTTT.

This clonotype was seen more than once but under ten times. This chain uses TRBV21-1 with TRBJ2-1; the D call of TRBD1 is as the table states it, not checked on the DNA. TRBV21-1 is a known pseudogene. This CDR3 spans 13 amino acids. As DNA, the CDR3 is TGTGCCAGCAGCAAATCAGGGGGAAATGAGCAGTTCTTC. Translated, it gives CASSKSGGNEQFF.

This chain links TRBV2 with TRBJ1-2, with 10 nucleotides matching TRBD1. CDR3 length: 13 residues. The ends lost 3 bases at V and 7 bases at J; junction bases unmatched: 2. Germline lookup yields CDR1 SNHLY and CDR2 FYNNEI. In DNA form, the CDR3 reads TGTGCCAGCAGTGAGGGACAGGGGCGTGGCTACACCTTC. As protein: CASSEGQGRGYTF.

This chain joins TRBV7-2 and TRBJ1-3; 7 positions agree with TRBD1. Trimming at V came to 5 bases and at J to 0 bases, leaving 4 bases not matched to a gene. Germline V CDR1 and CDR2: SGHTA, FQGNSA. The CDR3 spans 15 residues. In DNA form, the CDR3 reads TGTGCCAGCAGCCTCCGACAGGGCTCTGGAAACACCATATATTTT. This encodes CASSLRQGSGNTIYF.

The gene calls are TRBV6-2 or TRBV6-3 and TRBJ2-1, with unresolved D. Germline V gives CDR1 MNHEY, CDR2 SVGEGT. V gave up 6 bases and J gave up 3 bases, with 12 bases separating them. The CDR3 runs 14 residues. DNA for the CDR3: TGTGCCAGCAGGCGAGACACGGGCTACAATGAGCAGTTCTTC. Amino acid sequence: CASRRDTGYNEQFF.

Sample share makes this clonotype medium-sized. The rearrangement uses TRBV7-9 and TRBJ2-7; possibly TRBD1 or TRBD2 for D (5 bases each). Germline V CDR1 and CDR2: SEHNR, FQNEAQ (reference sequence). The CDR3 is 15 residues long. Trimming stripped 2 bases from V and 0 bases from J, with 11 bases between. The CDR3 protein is CASSLRDGASYEQYF. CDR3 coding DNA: TGTGCCAGCAGCTTAAGGGACGGAGCCTCCTACGAGCAGTACTTC.

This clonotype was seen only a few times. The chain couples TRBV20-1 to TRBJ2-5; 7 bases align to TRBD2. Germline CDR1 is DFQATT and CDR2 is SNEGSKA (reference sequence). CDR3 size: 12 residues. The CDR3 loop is CRVRGDQETQYF. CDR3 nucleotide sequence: TGCAGGGTTCGGGGGGACCAAGAGACCCAGTACTTC.

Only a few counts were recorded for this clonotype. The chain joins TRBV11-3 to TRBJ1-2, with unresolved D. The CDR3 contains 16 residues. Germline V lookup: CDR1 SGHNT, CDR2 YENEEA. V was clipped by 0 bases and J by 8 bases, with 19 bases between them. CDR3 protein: CASSLDGNRVYEGYTF. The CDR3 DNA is TGTGCCAGCAGCTTAGATGGGAACCGGGTGTATGAGGGCTACACCTTC.

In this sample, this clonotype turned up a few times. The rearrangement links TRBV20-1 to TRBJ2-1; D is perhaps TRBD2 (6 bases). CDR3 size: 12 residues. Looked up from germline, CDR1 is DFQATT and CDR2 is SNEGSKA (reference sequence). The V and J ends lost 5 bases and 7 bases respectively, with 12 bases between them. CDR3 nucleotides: TGCAGTGCTTGGGGGACTGGTAATGAGCAGTTCTTC. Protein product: CSAWGTGNEQFF.

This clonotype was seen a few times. The CDR3 is CASSQDSQPQHF. The CDR3 DNA sequence: TGTGCCAGCTCACAGGATAGTCAGCCCCAGCATTTT. The chain couples TRBV18 to TRBJ1-5, with D uncertain. Germline V gene lookup returns CDR1 KGHSH and CDR2 LQKENI. Trimming cost V 4 bases and J 6 bases, with 7 bases left between them. The CDR3 covers 12 residues.

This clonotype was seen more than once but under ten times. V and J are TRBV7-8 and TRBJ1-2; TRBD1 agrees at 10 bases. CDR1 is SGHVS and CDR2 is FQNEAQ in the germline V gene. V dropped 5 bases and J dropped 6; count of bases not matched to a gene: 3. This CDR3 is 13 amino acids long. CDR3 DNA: TGTGCCAGCAGCCTCGACAGGGGGCATGGCTACACCTTC. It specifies CASSLDRGHGYTF. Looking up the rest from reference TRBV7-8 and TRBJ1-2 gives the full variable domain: GAGVSQSPRYKVAKRGQDVALRCDPISGHVSLFWYQQALGQGPEFLTYFQNEAQLDKSGLPSDRFFAERPEGSVSTLKIQRTQQEDSAVYLCASSLDRGHGYTFGSGTRLTVV.

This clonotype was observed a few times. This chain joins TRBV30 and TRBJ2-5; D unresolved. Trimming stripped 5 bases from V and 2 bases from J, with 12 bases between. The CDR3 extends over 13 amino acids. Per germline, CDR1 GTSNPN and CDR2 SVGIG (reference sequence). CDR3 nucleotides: TGTGCCTGGGGTTGGGGATCACAAGAGACCCAGTACTTC. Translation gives CAWGWGSQETQYF.

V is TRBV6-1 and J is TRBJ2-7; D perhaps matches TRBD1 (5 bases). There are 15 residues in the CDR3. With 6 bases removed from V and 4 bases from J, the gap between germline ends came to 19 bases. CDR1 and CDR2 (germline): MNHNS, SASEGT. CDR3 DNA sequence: TGTGCCAGCAGAGACCGGAATGTGGGGCGGTACGAGCAGTACTTC. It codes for CASRDRNVGRYEQYF.

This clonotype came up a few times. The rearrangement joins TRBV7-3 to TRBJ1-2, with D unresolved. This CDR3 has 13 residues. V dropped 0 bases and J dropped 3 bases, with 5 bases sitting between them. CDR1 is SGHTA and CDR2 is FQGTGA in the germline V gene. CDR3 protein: CASSLTPDYGYTF. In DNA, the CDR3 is TGTGCCAGCAGCTTAACACCTGACTATGGCTACACCTTC.

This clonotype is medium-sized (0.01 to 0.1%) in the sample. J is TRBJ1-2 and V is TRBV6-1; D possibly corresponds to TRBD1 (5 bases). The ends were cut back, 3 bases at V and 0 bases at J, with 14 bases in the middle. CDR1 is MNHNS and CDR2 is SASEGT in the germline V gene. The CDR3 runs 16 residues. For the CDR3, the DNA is TGTGCCAGCAGTGAGAAATCGGGACCGACTAACTATGGCTACACCTTC. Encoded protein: CASSEKSGPTNYGYTF.

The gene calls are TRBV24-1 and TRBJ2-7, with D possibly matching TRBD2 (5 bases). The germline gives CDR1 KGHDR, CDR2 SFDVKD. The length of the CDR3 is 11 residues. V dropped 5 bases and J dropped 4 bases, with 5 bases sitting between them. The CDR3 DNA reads TGTGCCACCAGTGCGGGGTACGAGCAGTACTTC. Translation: CATSAGYEQYF.